This is a list of T cell receptor beta chains from one sample in a study of Ad26.COV2.S vaccination and SARS-CoV-2 variants. Repertoires were generated with immunoSEQ multiplex PCR, while TCRdb's copy carries only in-frame clones and drops some. In the table there are around 320,000 clones, 80% to 90% of which are singletons. The specimen comprised peripheral blood, sampled in a trial of Ad26.COV2.S vaccine versus placebo. The source of these receptors is a person aged 18-65 years who received the Ad26.COV2.S COVID-19 vaccine or a placebo. The CDR3 runs from the conserved cysteine through the conserved F or W. The D gene is left open where the match is weak. Size values are once, few and many counts, or a class for expanded clones, and some rows have none.

abundance: -; d_gene: -; v_gene: TRBV12-5; j_gene: TRBJ1-5; CDR3aa: CASGLADRNQPQHF; CDR3nt: TGTGCTAGTGGTTTGGCAGACAGGAATCAGCCCCAGCATTTT
abundance: -; d_gene: -; v_gene: TRBV27; j_gene: TRBJ1-1; CDR3aa: CASSFLRMNTEAFF; CDR3nt: TGTGCCAGCAGTTTTTTACGGATGAACACTGAAGCTTTCTTT
abundance: -; d_gene: TRBD1; v_gene: TRBV9; j_gene: TRBJ2-2; CDR3aa: CASRGGQANTGELFF; CDR3nt: TGTGCCAGCAGGGGGGGACAGGCGAACACCGGGGAGCTGTTTTTT
abundance: -; d_gene: -; v_gene: TRBV11-3; j_gene: TRBJ2-1; CDR3aa: CASSLLGGAYNEQFF; CDR3nt: TGTGCCAGCAGCTTACTGGGGGGAGCCTACAATGAGCAGTTCTTC
abundance: -; d_gene: -; v_gene: TRBV19; j_gene: TRBJ1-1; CDR3aa: CASSIGGSNTEAFF; CDR3nt: TGTGCCAGTAGTATAGGAGGGTCGAACACTGAAGCTTTCTTT
abundance: once; d_gene: -; v_gene: TRBV30; j_gene: TRBJ1-1; CDR3aa: CAWTDLNTEAFF; CDR3nt: TGTGCCTGGACAGACTTGAACACTGAAGCTTTCTTT
abundance: once; d_gene: -; v_gene: TRBV6-5; j_gene: TRBJ2-2; CDR3aa: CASSPHIGELFF; CDR3nt: TGTGCCAGCAGTCCTCACATCGGGGAGCTGTTTTTT
abundance: few; d_gene: TRBD1; v_gene: TRBV29-1; j_gene: TRBJ2-2; CDR3aa: CSVAFMIGQAVPGELFF; CDR3nt: TGCAGCGTTGCCTTCATGATCGGACAGGCTGTCCCCGGGGAGCTGTTTTTT
abundance: -; d_gene: -; v_gene: TRBV3-1/TRBV3-2; j_gene: TRBJ1-6; CDR3aa: CASSQGSAPQSPLHF; CDR3nt: TGTGCCAGCAGCCAAGGGTCAGCCCCCCAATCACCCCTCCACTTT
abundance: -; d_gene: -; v_gene: TRBV7-9; j_gene: TRBJ2-3; CDR3aa: CASSSRDLPSTDTQYF; CDR3nt: TGTGCCAGCAGCTCACGGGACTTACCTAGCACAGATACGCAGTATTTT
abundance: few; d_gene: -; v_gene: TRBV4-2; j_gene: TRBJ2-2; CDR3aa: CASSPPGPLAGELFF; CDR3nt: TGTGCCAGCAGCCCTCCGGGTCCCCTCGCCGGGGAGCTGTTTTTT
abundance: -; d_gene: -; v_gene: TRBV4-1; j_gene: TRBJ2-6; CDR3aa: CASSRQGFAGANVLTF; CDR3nt: TGCGCCAGCAGCCGGCAGGGGTTCGCCGGGGCCAACGTCCTGACTTTC
abundance: -; d_gene: -; v_gene: TRBV5-1; j_gene: TRBJ2-2; CDR3aa: CASSLHDTGELFF; CDR3nt: TGCGCCAGCAGCTTGCACGACACCGGGGAGCTGTTTTTT
abundance: -; d_gene: -; v_gene: TRBV5-1; j_gene: TRBJ2-7; CDR3aa: CASSPAAPNYEQYF; CDR3nt: TGCGCCAGCAGCCCGGCAGCCCCCAACTACGAGCAGTACTTC
abundance: -; d_gene: TRBD1; v_gene: TRBV27; j_gene: TRBJ2-3; CDR3aa: CASSLGTVSSATQYF; CDR3nt: TGTGCCAGCAGTTTAGGGACAGTCTCGTCGGCTACGCAGTATTTT
abundance: -; d_gene: -; v_gene: TRBV30; j_gene: TRBJ2-7; CDR3aa: CAWSGPEQGPYEQYF; CDR3nt: TGTGCCTGGAGTGGTCCCGAACAGGGCCCCTACGAGCAGTACTTC
abundance: -; d_gene: -; v_gene: TRBV28; j_gene: TRBJ2-3; CDR3aa: CASSLSSTDTQYF; CDR3nt: TGTGCCAGCAGTTTATCCTCTACAGATACGCAGTATTTT
abundance: -; d_gene: -; v_gene: TRBV7-2; j_gene: TRBJ1-2; CDR3aa: CASSLGFFYGYTF; CDR3nt: TGTGCCAGCAGCCTGGGATTTTTCTATGGCTACACCTTC
abundance: -; d_gene: TRBD1; v_gene: TRBV5-8; j_gene: TRBJ2-7; CDR3aa: CASSQRQGGSSEQYF; CDR3nt: TGTGCCAGCAGCCAAAGACAGGGGGGGAGTAGCGAGCAGTACTTC
abundance: -; d_gene: TRBD1; v_gene: TRBV15; j_gene: TRBJ2-1; CDR3aa: CATSRGQGDYNEQFF; CDR3nt: TGTGCCACCAGCAGAGGCCAGGGGGACTACAATGAGCAGTTCTTC
abundance: -; d_gene: -; v_gene: TRBV30; j_gene: TRBJ2-5; CDR3aa: CAWKDSGETQYF; CDR3nt: TGTGCCTGGAAAGACTCGGGGGAGACCCAGTACTTC
abundance: -; d_gene: -; v_gene: TRBV27; j_gene: TRBJ2-3; CDR3aa: CASRWVGTDTQYF; CDR3nt: TGTGCCAGCAGATGGGTCGGCACAGATACGCAGTATTTT
abundance: -; d_gene: -; v_gene: TRBV9; j_gene: TRBJ1-5; CDR3aa: CASSAAGLNQPQHF; CDR3nt: TGTGCCAGCAGCGCCGCGGGACTGAATCAGCCCCAGCATTTT
abundance: -; d_gene: -; v_gene: TRBV6-5; j_gene: TRBJ2-7; CDR3aa: CASTGIGQYEQYF; CDR3nt: TGTGCCAGCACTGGGATAGGTCAATATGAGCAGTACTTC
abundance: -; d_gene: TRBD1; v_gene: TRBV27; j_gene: TRBJ2-7; CDR3aa: CASMLHRGWGYEQYF; CDR3nt: TGTGCCAGCATGCTACACAGGGGCTGGGGCTACGAGCAGTACTTC
abundance: -; d_gene: -; v_gene: TRBV6-4; j_gene: TRBJ1-2; CDR3aa: CASSDTGRGGGYTF; CDR3nt: TGTGCCAGCAGTGATACAGGGAGAGGAGGTGGCTACACCTTC
abundance: -; d_gene: -; v_gene: TRBV19; j_gene: TRBJ1-2; CDR3aa: CASIGQNYGYTF; CDR3nt: TGTGCCAGTATAGGCCAGAACTATGGCTACACCTTC
abundance: -; d_gene: -; v_gene: TRBV6-5; j_gene: TRBJ2-1; CDR3aa: CASSYSAGYEQFF; CDR3nt: TGTGCCAGCAGTTACTCTGCAGGGTATGAGCAGTTCTTC
abundance: -; d_gene: -; v_gene: TRBV11-3; j_gene: TRBJ2-7; CDR3aa: CASSGEGESNPYEQYF; CDR3nt: TGTGCCAGCAGCGGAGAGGGGGAGAGTAACCCCTACGAGCAGTACTTC
abundance: -; d_gene: TRBD1; v_gene: TRBV11-1; j_gene: TRBJ1-6; CDR3aa: CASSFGQDNSPLHF; CDR3nt: TGTGCCAGCAGCTTTGGACAGGATAATTCACCCCTCCACTTT
abundance: -; d_gene: -; v_gene: TRBV6-5; j_gene: TRBJ1-1; CDR3aa: CASSYGQANTEAFF; CDR3nt: TGTGCCAGCAGTTACGGGCAAGCAAACACTGAAGCTTTCTTT
abundance: once; d_gene: -; v_gene: TRBV5-1; j_gene: TRBJ1-2; CDR3aa: CASSLGGFSYGYTF; CDR3nt: TGCGCCAGCAGCTTGGGGGGGTTCAGCTATGGCTACACCTTC
abundance: -; d_gene: -; v_gene: TRBV5-6; j_gene: TRBJ1-4; CDR3aa: CASSFRSANEKLFF; CDR3nt: TGTGCCAGCAGCTTCCGGTCGGCTAATGAAAAACTGTTTTTT
abundance: few; d_gene: -; v_gene: TRBV4-3; j_gene: TRBJ2-7; CDR3aa: CASSQETGTLYEQYF; CDR3nt: TGCGCCAGCAGCCAAGAGACCGGGACACTTTACGAGCAGTACTTC
abundance: -; d_gene: -; v_gene: TRBV5-1; j_gene: TRBJ2-2; CDR3aa: CASSLGGQTGELFF; CDR3nt: TGCGCCAGCAGCCTGGGGGGCCAAACCGGGGAGCTGTTTTTT
abundance: -; d_gene: -; v_gene: TRBV11-2; j_gene: TRBJ1-6; CDR3aa: CASSLVNSPLHF; CDR3nt: TGTGCCAGCAGCTTAGTGAATTCACCCCTCCACTTT
abundance: -; d_gene: -; v_gene: TRBV9; j_gene: TRBJ1-6; CDR3aa: CASSVGRNNSPLHF; CDR3nt: TGTGCCAGCAGCGTAGGACGGAATAATTCACCCCTCCACTTT
abundance: -; d_gene: -; v_gene: TRBV5-5; j_gene: TRBJ2-3; CDR3aa: CASSFEGDTQYF; CDR3nt: TGTGCCAGCAGCTTTGAGGGGGATACGCAGTATTTT
abundance: -; d_gene: TRBD1; v_gene: TRBV5-5; j_gene: TRBJ2-7; CDR3aa: CASSGAGTAYEQYF; CDR3nt: TGTGCCAGCAGCGGCGCCGGGACAGCCTACGAGCAGTACTTC